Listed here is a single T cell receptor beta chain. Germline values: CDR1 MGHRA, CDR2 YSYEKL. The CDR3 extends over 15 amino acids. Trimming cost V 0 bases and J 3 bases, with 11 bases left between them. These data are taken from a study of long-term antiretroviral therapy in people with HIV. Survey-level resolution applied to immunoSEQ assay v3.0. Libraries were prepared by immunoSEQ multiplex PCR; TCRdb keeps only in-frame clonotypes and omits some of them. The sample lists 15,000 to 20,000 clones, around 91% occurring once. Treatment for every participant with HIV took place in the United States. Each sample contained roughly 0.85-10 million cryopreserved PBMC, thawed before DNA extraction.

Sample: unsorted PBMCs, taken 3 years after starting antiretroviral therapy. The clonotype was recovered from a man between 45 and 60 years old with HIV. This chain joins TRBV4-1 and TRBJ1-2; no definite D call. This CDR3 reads CASSQETGVDYGYTF. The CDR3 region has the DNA TGCGCCAGCAGCCAAGAAACTGGAGTAGACTATGGCTACACCTTC.